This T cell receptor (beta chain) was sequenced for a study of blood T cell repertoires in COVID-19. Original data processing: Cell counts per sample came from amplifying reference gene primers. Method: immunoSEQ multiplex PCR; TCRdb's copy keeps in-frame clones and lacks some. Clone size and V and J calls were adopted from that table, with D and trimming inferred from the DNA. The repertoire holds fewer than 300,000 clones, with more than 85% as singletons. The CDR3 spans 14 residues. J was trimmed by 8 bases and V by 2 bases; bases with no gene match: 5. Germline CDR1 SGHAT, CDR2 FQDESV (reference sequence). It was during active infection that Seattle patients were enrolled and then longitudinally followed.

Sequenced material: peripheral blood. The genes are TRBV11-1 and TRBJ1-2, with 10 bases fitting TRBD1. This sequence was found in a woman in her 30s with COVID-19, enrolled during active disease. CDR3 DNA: TGTGCCAGCAGCTTACGGGACAGGGGACGAGGCTACACCTTC. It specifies CASSLRDRGRGYTF.